Listed below are T cell receptor beta chains from one sample, sequenced in a study of T-cell memory formation after mild COVID-19. One entry per CDR3 protein results from TCRdb running MiXCR on the 5' RACE reads. The sample consists of around 440,000 distinct CDR3 sequences, 15% to 20% of them appearing once. Material: PBMCs or a T cell subset sorted from them (not recorded which). The receptor set was obtained from an adult woman who had mild COVID-19 (a few samples of this study predate the infection). Cell type and time point are not known. CDR3s include the opening cysteine and the closing phenylalanine or tryptophan. D genes are given only for firm matches. Rows may omit the clone size; those that give it use once, few, many or a size class.

j_gene | abundance | v_gene | d_gene | CDR3nt | CDR3aa
TRBJ2-7 | - | TRBV14 | TRBD1 | TGTGCCAGCAGCCGACAGGGGAGAGTGCAGTACTTC | CASSRQGRVQYF
TRBJ2-5 | - | TRBV10-3 | - | TGTGCCACCAATGGTGCGGATGGAGAGACCCAGTACTTC | CATNGADGETQYF
TRBJ1-2 | - | TRBV6-5 | TRBD1 | TGTGCCAGCAGTTACGGACAGGGGGTCGGTTATGGCTACACCTTC | CASSYGQGVGYGYTF
TRBJ1-1 | - | TRBV13 | - | TGTGCCACCTCGGTCGGGGGTCGGACTGAAGCTTTCTTT | CATSVGGRTEAFF
TRBJ2-1 | - | TRBV7-9 | - | TGTGCCAGCAGCTGGACCGGGACGACACGGAATGAGCAGTTCTTC | CASSWTGTTRNEQFF
TRBJ2-2 | few | TRBV24-1 | - | TGTGCCACAAGACAGAACACCGGGGAGCTGTTTTTT | CATRQNTGELFF
TRBJ2-7 | - | TRBV25-1 | TRBD1 | TGTGCCAGCACAGAGACAGGGGGGTCCTACGAGCAGTACTTC | CASTETGGSYEQYF
TRBJ2-3 | - | TRBV5-1 | TRBD2 | TGCGCCAGCAGCTTGGGACTAGCGGGAGGGCCTGATACGCAGTATTTT | CASSLGLAGGPDTQYF
TRBJ1-4 | - | TRBV20-1 | - | TGCAGTGCTAGAGTTGCGAGGAGACCTAATGAAAAACTGTTTTTT | CSARVARRPNEKLFF
TRBJ1-1 | - | TRBV7-3 | - | TGTGCCAGCAGCGTGGACAGCCAAAACACTGAAGCTTTCTTT | CASSVDSQNTEAFF
TRBJ1-1 | few | TRBV19 | TRBD1 | TGTGCCAGTAGTTCTACAGGGGTAGGCACTGAAGCTTTCTTT | CASSSTGVGTEAFF
TRBJ2-5 | few | TRBV20-1 | - | TGCAGTGCTAGAAGGGACCATTTTCAAGAGACCCAGTACTTC | CSARRDHFQETQYF
TRBJ1-3 | - | TRBV4-3 | - | TGCGCCAGCAGCCAAGAAAGGGCGTCAGCGTTAAGCACCATATATTTT | CASSQERASALSTIYF
TRBJ1-3 | few | TRBV5-6 | - | TGTGCCAGCAGCTTGCCCCAGGGCTTCGGAAACACCATATATTTT | CASSLPQGFGNTIYF
TRBJ2-5 | few | TRBV7-9 | - | TGTGCCAGCATTGGGGACAACCAAGAGACCCAGTACTTC | CASIGDNQETQYF
TRBJ2-1 | few | TRBV5-4 | - | TGTGCCAGCAGCGCCTTCTCGGTTAGACAGGCGGGCTCCTACAATGAGCAGTTCTTC | CASSAFSVRQAGSYNEQFF
TRBJ1-2 | - | TRBV7-2 | TRBD1 | TGTGCCAGCAGCCGACCGTCGAGGGACAGAACCAACTATGGCTACACCTTC | CASSRPSRDRTNYGYTF
TRBJ1-6 | few | TRBV5-1 | - | TGCGCCAGCAGCTCCGAGACAGGCGCTAATTCACCCCTCCACTTT | CASSSETGANSPLHF
TRBJ2-2 | few | TRBV7-9 | - | TGTGCCAGCAGTTCCACGGGACTGTACACCGGGGAGCTGTTTTTT | CASSSTGLYTGELFF
TRBJ1-1 | - | TRBV7-3 | - | TGTGCCAGCAGCTCTGGGGCGAACACTGAAGCTTTCTTT | CASSSGANTEAFF
TRBJ1-1 | few | TRBV5-1 | - | TGCGCCAGCACTTCCGGGGCGCGTAACAAAGCTTTCTTT | CASTSGARNKAFF
TRBJ2-7 | - | TRBV15 | - | TGTGCCACCAGCCGAGACAGCTACGAGCAGTACTTC | CATSRDSYEQYF
TRBJ2-1 | few | TRBV3-1 | TRBD2 | TGTGCCAGCAGCCAAGAGGTTGGGCTTAGCGGGGGCAATGAGCAGTTCTTC | CASSQEVGLSGGNEQFF
TRBJ1-3 | few | TRBV12-3/TRBV12-4 | TRBD1 | TGTGCCAGCATGGGGACAGTTGGAAACACCATATATTTT | CASMGTVGNTIYF
TRBJ2-3 | few | TRBV18 | TRBD2 | TGTGCCAGCTCACCAGTGGGCGGGAGTTCAGATACGCAGTATTTT | CASSPVGGSSDTQYF
TRBJ2-6 | few | TRBV5-1 | - | TGCGCCAGCAGCTCACTAGGAAGCTCTGGGGCCAACGTCCTGACTTTC | CASSSLGSSGANVLTF
TRBJ1-6 | few | TRBV7-9 | - | TGTGCCAGCAGCTTCGGTTTGGGGGCACCCCTCCACTTT | CASSFGLGAPLHF
TRBJ1-2 | few | TRBV3-1 | TRBD1 | TGTGCCAGCAGCCCGACAGGGGCCTATGGCTACACCTTC | CASSPTGAYGYTF
TRBJ1-5 | - | TRBV19 | - | TGTGCCTCTTATAATGGGGGGAGCAATCAGCCCCAGCATTTT | CASYNGGSNQPQHF
TRBJ2-7 | many | TRBV5-6 | - | TGTGCCAGCAGCTACACAGGGTACGAGCAGTACTTC | CASSYTGYEQYF
TRBJ1-1 | few | TRBV7-9 | - | TGTGCCGGACAGTTGGGTTACACTGAAGCTTTCTTT | CAGQLGYTEAFF
TRBJ2-2 | many | TRBV7-9 | TRBD1 | TGTGCCAGCAGCGGACAGGGGGAGGTGCCTACCGGGGAGCTGTTTTTT | CASSGQGEVPTGELFF
TRBJ2-5 | few | TRBV29-1 | - | TGCAGCACCCTAGACCTGGGGGAGACCCAGTACTTC | CSTLDLGETQYF
TRBJ2-7 | many | TRBV15 | - | TGTGCCACCAGCAGAGTTCCACAGTCCTACGAGCAGTACTTC | CATSRVPQSYEQYF
TRBJ2-3 | - | TRBV7-8 | TRBD1 | TGTGCCAGCAGCTTAGGACGACTGGGACAGGGGAGGTCAGATACGCAGTATTTT | CASSLGRLGQGRSDTQYF
TRBJ2-7 | - | TRBV6-6 | TRBD2 | TGTGCCTCCGAGACGGGGGGAGACGAGCAGTACTTC | CASETGGDEQYF
TRBJ2-1 | few | TRBV6-5 | - | TGTGCCAGCACCCCCCCAGGGACCTACAATGAGCAGTTCTTC | CASTPPGTYNEQFF
TRBJ1-1 | - | TRBV6-5 | - | TGTGCCAGCAGGGCCAACACTGAAGCTTTCTTT | CASRANTEAFF
TRBJ2-7 | few | TRBV5-4 | TRBD2 | TGTGCCAGCAGCCCCCAGCGGGAGGGCTCCTACGAGCAGTACTTC | CASSPQREGSYEQYF